The TCR beta chain under discussion was sequenced for a study of blood T cell repertoires in COVID-19. Background on the study: Whether acute or convalescent, the COVID-19 samples came from the United States, Italy and Spain.

The length of the CDR3 is 14 residues. Trimming shortened V by 9 bases and J by 2 bases, and 17 bases separated the two germline ends. Germline assignment: CDR1 MNHEY and CDR2 SVGAGI. Per the original data handling: Estimation of nucleated cell counts was performed using reference gene primer amplification. Sequencing was performed with immunoSEQ multiplex PCR; in TCRdb, only in-frame clones are kept and a portion is missing. Clone size and the V and J calls come from that table; the DNA yielded D and trimming. The data hold around 200,000 clones, with approximately 87% observed a single time. Sequencing was performed on peripheral blood. This clonotype originated in a man aged 70 or older with active or convalescent COVID-19. The chain is built from TRBV6-5 and TRBJ2-7; TRBD2 might be the D (6 bases). CDR3 DNA: TGTGCCAGTGTTCCCGGGACTGAGACCTACGAGCAGTACTTC. The encoded protein is CASVPGTETYEQYF.